The rows below give T cell receptor beta chains drawn from one sample of a study of T cell changes during pregnancy in multiple sclerosis. Measured with immunoSEQ multiplex PCR; TCRdb has only the in-frame clones, and not every one. The sample yields around 57,000 clones, around 93% seen once. The sample was CD4+ T cells from peripheral blood mononuclear cells, taken after pregnancy. These receptors all come from a female donor in good health, enrolled as a control in a pregnancy study. The CDR3 runs from the conserved cysteine through the conserved F or W. Each record gives: V gene, J gene, D gene, CDR3 protein, CDR3 DNA. A D gene is named only where the DNA matches it firmly.

TRBV5-1,TRBJ1-5,-,CASSLGQTSNQPQHF,TGCGCCAGCAGCTTGGGACAGACTAGCAATCAGCCCCAGCATTTT
TRBV7-9,TRBJ1-2,TRBD1,CASSPKGQETYGYTF,TGTGCCAGCAGCCCCAAGGGACAGGAAACCTATGGCTACACCTTC
TRBV2,TRBJ2-1,-,CASSEWGGLDNEQFF,TGTGCCAGCAGTGAGTGGGGGGGCTTAGACAATGAGCAGTTCTTC
TRBV11-2,TRBJ1-6,TRBD1,CASSSRQGNSPLHF,TGTGCCAGCAGCTCTCGACAGGGTAATTCACCCCTCCACTTT
TRBV7-2,TRBJ1-5,-,CASPPLQHF,TGTGCCAGCCCCCCCCTCCAGCATTTT
TRBV6-5,TRBJ2-1,-,CASSFRVRVNEQFF,TGTGCCAGCAGCTTCAGGGTACGGGTCAATGAGCAGTTCTTC
TRBV6-4,TRBJ2-2,TRBD2,CASSDLAGGTGELFF,TGTGCCAGCAGTGACCTAGCGGGGGGTACCGGGGAGCTGTTTTTT
TRBV2,TRBJ1-2,-,CASNILLGYGYTF,TGTGCCAGCAACATCCTACTAGGCTATGGCTACACCTTC
TRBV28,TRBJ1-1,-,CASQRGGPATEAFF,TGTGCCAGCCAAAGGGGGGGGCCAGCCACTGAAGCTTTCTTT
TRBV18,TRBJ1-6,-,CASSPRAGVSNSPLHF,TGTGCCAGCTCACCACGGGCAGGGGTCAGTAATTCACCCCTCCACTTT
TRBV14,TRBJ2-5,-,CASSPLGNAGPLQTQYF,TGTGCCAGCAGCCCGCTGGGGAACGCGGGGCCACTACAGACCCAGTACTTC
TRBV29-1,TRBJ2-5,TRBD1,CSVYTDRGETQYF,TGCAGCGTATATACAGACAGGGGAGAGACCCAGTACTTC
TRBV18,TRBJ2-7,TRBD2,CASSRSGGEGQYF,TGTGCCAGCTCACGTAGCGGGGGAGAAGGGCAGTACTTC
TRBV28,TRBJ1-1,TRBD1,CASTIRQGTAFF,TGTGCCAGCACCATTCGACAGGGGACAGCTTTCTTT